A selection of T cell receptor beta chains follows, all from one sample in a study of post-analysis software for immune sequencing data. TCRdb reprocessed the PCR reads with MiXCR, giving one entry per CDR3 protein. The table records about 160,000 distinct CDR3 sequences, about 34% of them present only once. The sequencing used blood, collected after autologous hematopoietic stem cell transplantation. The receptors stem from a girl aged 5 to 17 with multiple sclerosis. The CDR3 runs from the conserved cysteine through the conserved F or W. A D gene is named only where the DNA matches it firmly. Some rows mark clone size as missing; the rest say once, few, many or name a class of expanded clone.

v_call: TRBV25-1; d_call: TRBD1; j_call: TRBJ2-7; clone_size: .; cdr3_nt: TGTGCCAGCAGTACCATCCGGGACAGGGATGACGAGCAGTACTTC; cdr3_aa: CASSTIRDRDDEQYF
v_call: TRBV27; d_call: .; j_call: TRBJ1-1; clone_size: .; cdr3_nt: TGTGCCAGCAGCATGGGGGGTCACACTGAAGCTTTCTTT; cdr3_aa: CASSMGGHTEAFF
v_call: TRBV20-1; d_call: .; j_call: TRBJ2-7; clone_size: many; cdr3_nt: TGCAGTGCTAACTCGCAGGGGGGAGAAACCTACGAGCAGTACTTC; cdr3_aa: CSANSQGGETYEQYF
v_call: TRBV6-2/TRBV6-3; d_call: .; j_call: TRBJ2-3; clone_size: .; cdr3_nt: TGTGCCAGCAGTTATGGGGCGGGATTGGATACGCAGTATTTT; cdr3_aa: CASSYGAGLDTQYF
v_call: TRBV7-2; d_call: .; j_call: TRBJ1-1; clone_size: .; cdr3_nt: TGTGCCAGCAGCCCCGGACGGGGGAACACTGAAGCTTTCTTT; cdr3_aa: CASSPGRGNTEAFF
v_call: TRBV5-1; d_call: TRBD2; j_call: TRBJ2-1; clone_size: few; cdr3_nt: TGCGCCAGCAGCTTCCCACCGGGAGGGCGGGACAAATGGAATGAGCAGTTCTTC; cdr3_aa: CASSFPPGGRDKWNEQFF
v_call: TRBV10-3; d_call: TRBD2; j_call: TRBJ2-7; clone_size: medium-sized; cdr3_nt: TGTGCCATCAGTGAGTCGAAGGGCGGGAGTATAAGCGAGCAGTACTTC; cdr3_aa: CAISESKGGSISEQYF
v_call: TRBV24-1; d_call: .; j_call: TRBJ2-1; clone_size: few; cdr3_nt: TGTGCCACCAGTGAGACGGGGCCAGGGAATGAGCAGTTCTTC; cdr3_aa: CATSETGPGNEQFF
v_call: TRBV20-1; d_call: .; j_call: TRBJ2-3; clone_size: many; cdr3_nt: TGCAGTGCCGCAGGGGGCACAGATACGCAGTATTTT; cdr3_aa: CSAAGGTDTQYF
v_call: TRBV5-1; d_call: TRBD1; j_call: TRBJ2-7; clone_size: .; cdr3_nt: TGCGCCAGCAGCGGCGGGACAGGGGGGAACGAGCAGTACTTC; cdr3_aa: CASSGGTGGNEQYF
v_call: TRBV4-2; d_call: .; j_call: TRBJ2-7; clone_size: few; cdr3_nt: TGTGCCAGCAGCCAAGATTTTGGGGCCTACGAGCAGTACTTC; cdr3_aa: CASSQDFGAYEQYF
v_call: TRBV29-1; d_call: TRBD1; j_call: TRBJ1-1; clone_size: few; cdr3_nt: TGCAGCGTTGGCCGAGGACAGGGGGCCACTGAAGCTTTCTTT; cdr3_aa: CSVGRGQGATEAFF
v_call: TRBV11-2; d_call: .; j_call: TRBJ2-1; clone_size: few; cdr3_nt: TGTGCCAGCAGCTTACCCCTGGGGGCAGGAGTTACGAGTCCCTCCTACAATGAGCAGTTCTTC; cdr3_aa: CASSLPLGAGVTSPSYNEQFF
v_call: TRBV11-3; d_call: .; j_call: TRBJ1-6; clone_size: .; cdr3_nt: TGTGCCAGCAGCTCCGGGCCAAGAAATTCACCCCTCCACTTT; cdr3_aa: CASSSGPRNSPLHF
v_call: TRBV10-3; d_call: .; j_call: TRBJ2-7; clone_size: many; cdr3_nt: TGTGCCATCAGCGGGAGAGGGACCTACGAGCAGTACTTC; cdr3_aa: CAISGRGTYEQYF
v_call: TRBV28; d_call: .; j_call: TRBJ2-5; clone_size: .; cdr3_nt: TGTGCCAGCAGTTTGACCCCAGACGAGGGAGAGACCCAGTACTTC; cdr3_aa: CASSLTPDEGETQYF
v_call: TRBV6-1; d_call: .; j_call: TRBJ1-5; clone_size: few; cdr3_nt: TGTGCCAGCAGTGAATGGGGGACATATCTCCAGCATTTT; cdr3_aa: CASSEWGTYLQHF
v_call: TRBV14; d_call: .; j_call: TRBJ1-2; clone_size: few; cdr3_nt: TGTGCCAGCAGCCAAGGAGTAAACTATGGCTACACCTTC; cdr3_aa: CASSQGVNYGYTF
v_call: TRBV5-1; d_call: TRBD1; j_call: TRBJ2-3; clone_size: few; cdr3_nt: TGCGCCAGCAGCTTGGGACAGGGCTTCGGTACGCAGTATTTT; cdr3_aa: CASSLGQGFGTQYF
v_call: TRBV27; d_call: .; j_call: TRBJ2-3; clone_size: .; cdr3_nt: TGTGCCAGCAGTATTCAGGGCGTTGGCACAGATACGCAGTATTTT; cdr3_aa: CASSIQGVGTDTQYF
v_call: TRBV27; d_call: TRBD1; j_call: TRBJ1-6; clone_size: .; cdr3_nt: TGTGCCAGCAGTTCGACAGGGACTAGCTCCTATAATTCACCCCTCCACTTT; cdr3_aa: CASSSTGTSSYNSPLHF
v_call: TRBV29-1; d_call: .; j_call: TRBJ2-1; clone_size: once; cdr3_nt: TGCAGCGTCGGGGGCGGGAGCGGCGGTAATGAGCAGTTCTTC; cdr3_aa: CSVGGGSGGNEQFF
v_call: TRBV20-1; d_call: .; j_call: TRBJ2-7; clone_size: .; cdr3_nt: TGCAGTGCTGCTCTGACGGGGTACGAGCAGTACTTC; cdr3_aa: CSAALTGYEQYF
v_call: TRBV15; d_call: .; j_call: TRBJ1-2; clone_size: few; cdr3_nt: TGTGCCACCAGCAGAGGGGCGGGACTGAACTATGGCTACACCTTC; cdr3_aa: CATSRGAGLNYGYTF
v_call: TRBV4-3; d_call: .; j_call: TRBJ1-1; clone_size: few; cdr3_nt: TGCGCCAGCAGCCAAGTGACCTCGGGTGTTCCTTTCTTT; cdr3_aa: CASSQVTSGVPFF
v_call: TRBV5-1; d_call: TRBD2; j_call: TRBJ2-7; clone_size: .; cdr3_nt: TGCGCCAGCAGCGTCGGGACTAGCGCTAACTACGAGCAGTACTTC; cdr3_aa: CASSVGTSANYEQYF
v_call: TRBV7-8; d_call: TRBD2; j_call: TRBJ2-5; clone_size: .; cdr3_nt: TGTGCCAGCAGCTCAGGAACTAGCGCCCAAGAGACCCAGTACTTC; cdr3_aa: CASSSGTSAQETQYF
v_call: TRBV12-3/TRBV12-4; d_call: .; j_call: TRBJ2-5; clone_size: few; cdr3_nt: TGTGCCAGCAGTTTAAGTCGAGGGCGCCGGACCCAGTACTTC; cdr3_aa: CASSLSRGRRTQYF
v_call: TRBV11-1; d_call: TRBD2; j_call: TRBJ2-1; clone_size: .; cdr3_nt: TGTGCCAGCAGCCGGGGTCTGAGTAGCGGACACGGGGGGGAGTTCTTC; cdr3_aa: CASSRGLSSGHGGEFF
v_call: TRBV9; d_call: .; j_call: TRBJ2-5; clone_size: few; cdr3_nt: TGTGCCAGCAGCCCAGATCGGCCGGCGGTGGAGACCCAGTACTTC; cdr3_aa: CASSPDRPAVETQYF
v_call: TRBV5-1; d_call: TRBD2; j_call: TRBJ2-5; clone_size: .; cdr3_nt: TGCGCCAGCAGCCAGACTAGCGGCCAAGAGACCCAGTACTTC; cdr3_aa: CASSQTSGQETQYF
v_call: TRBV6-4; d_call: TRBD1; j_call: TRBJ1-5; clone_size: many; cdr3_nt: TGTGCCAGCAGTTACAGGGGAGGCAATCAGCCCCAGCATTTT; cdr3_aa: CASSYRGGNQPQHF
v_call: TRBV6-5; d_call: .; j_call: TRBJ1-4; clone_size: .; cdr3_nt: TGTGCCAGCAGTTACTTGACAGCGACTAATGAAAAACTGTTTTTT; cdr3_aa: CASSYLTATNEKLFF
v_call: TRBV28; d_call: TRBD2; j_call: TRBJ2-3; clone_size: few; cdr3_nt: TGTGCCAGCAGGGTAGCGGGAGAGGGCACAGATACGCAGTATTTT; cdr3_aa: CASRVAGEGTDTQYF
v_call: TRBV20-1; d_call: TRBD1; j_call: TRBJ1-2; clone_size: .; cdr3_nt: TGCAGTGTCGACGGGACAGTGAACTCTAACTATGGCTACACCTTC; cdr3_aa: CSVDGTVNSNYGYTF
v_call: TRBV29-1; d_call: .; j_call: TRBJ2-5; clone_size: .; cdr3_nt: TGCAGCGTCGGGGCGGCTAGGGGAGAGACCCAGTACTTC; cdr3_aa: CSVGAARGETQYF
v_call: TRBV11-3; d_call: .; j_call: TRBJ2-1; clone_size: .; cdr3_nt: TGTGCCAGCAGCTTTGTGACAGGAGAGAATGAGCAGTTCTTC; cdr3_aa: CASSFVTGENEQFF
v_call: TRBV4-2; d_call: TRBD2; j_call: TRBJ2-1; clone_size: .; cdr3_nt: TGTGCCAGCAGCCAAGAGACTAGCGCTAGCTCCTACAATGAGCAGTTCTTC; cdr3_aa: CASSQETSASSYNEQFF
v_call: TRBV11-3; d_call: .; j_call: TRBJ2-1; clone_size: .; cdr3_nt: TGTGCCAGCAGCTTGGGGCCGGTGCCGAATGAGCAGTTCTTC; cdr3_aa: CASSLGPVPNEQFF
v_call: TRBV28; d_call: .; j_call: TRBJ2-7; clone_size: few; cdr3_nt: TGTGCCAGCAGTTTATCGTATTTTCGGGATTACCACTACGAGCAGTACTTC; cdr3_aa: CASSLSYFRDYHYEQYF
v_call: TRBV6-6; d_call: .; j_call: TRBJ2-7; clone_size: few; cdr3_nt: TGTGCCAGCAGTTACTCGTCAGAAACGGGGGAGCAGTACTTC; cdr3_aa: CASSYSSETGEQYF
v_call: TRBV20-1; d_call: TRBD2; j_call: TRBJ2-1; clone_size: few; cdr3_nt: TGCAGTGCTAGACCGGGACTAGCGGTTGACAATGAGCAGTTCTTC; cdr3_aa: CSARPGLAVDNEQFF
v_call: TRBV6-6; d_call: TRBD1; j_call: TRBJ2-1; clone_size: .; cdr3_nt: TGTGCCAGCAGCTCCACAGGGGGCAGCTCCTACAATGAGCAGTTCTTC; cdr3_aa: CASSSTGGSSYNEQFF
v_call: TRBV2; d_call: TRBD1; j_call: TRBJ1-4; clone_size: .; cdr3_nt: TGTGCCAGCAGCGAGGACAGGACAACTAATGAAAAACCGTTTTTT; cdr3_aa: CASSEDRTTNEKPFF
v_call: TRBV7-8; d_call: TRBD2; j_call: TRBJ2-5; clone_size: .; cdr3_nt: TGTGCCAGCAGCCGAGAGGGACTAGCGGGAAGAGAGACCCAGTACTTC; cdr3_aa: CASSREGLAGRETQYF
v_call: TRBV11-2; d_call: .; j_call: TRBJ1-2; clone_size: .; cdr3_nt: TGTGCCAGCAGCTATTTTGGGAAGGGGCTGGAAGGCGACAGGACCTTCTATGGCTACACCTTC; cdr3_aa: CASSYFGKGLEGDRTFYGYTF
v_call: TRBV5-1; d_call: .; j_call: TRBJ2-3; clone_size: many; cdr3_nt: TGCGCCAGCAGCTTGGCAGGTTTTGGCACAGATACGCAGTATTTT; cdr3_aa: CASSLAGFGTDTQYF
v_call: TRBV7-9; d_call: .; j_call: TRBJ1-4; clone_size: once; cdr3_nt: TGTGCCAGCAGGGGCCCGGGCACTAATGAAAAACTGTTTTTT; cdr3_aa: CASRGPGTNEKLFF
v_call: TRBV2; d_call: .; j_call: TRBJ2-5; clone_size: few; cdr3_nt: TGTGCCAGCAGTGTAGGACTGGCATCTCAAGAGACCCAGTACTTC; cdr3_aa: CASSVGLASQETQYF
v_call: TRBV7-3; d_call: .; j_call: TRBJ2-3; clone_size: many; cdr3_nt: TGTGCCAGCAGCCCCGGGTCAGGGTTGGGACCCACAGATACGCAGTATTTT; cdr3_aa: CASSPGSGLGPTDTQYF
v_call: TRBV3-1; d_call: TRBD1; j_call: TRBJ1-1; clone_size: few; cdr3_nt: TGTGCCAGCAGCCCATACGACAGGGGCAAGTACACTGAAGCTTTCTTT; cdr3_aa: CASSPYDRGKYTEAFF